These T cell receptor beta chains were read from a single sample in a study of blood T cell repertoires in COVID-19. Measured with immunoSEQ multiplex PCR; TCRdb has only the in-frame clones, and not every one. The table has approximately 110,000 clones, 80% to 90% seen once. The sequenced sample consisted of peripheral blood. All receptors come from a man in his forties with acute or convalescent COVID-19. CDR3s include the opening cysteine and the closing phenylalanine or tryptophan. D genes are given only for firm matches. Clone sizes are given selectively: once, few, many, or a class where the clone is expanded.

TRBV7-9	.	TRBJ1-1	.	TGTGCCAGCAGCCAGGAGGGGAGTAGGGCTTTCTTT	CASSQEGSRAFF
TRBV5-4	TRBD2	TRBJ2-1	.	TGTGCCAGCAGCCCTGGACTAGCGGGAGGACCTTACAATGAGCAGTTCTTC	CASSPGLAGGPYNEQFF
TRBV3-1/TRBV3-2	.	TRBJ2-5	.	TGTGCCAGCAGCCAAGACTACGGTACAGAGACCCAGTACTTC	CASSQDYGTETQYF
TRBV7-9	TRBD1	TRBJ1-2	.	TGTGCCAGCAGCCCACCGACAGGGGAGGATGGCTACACCTTC	CASSPPTGEDGYTF
TRBV7-9	TRBD2	TRBJ2-7	.	TGTGCCAGCAGCTCTCTGGGGACTACACAGTACTTC	CASSSLGTTQYF
TRBV6-1	.	TRBJ1-2	.	TGTGCCAGCAGTGAATTTGGGGCCTATGGCTACACCTTC	CASSEFGAYGYTF
TRBV4-2	.	TRBJ1-3	.	TGTGCCAGCAGCCGCCGTCGTCAGTCCTCTGGAAACACCATATATTTT	CASSRRRQSSGNTIYF
TRBV6-5	TRBD1	TRBJ2-2	.	TGTGCCAGCAGCCCGGACAGGGGGTTGACCGGGGAGCTGTTTTTT	CASSPDRGLTGELFF
TRBV7-8	.	TRBJ1-2	.	TGTGCCAGCAGCTTAGGGGGAAAGAGGGGGAGTCATGGCTACACCTTC	CASSLGGKRGSHGYTF
TRBV18	.	TRBJ1-1	.	TGTGCCAGCTCACCGGGGGGGGCTCGGACTGAAGCTTTCTTT	CASSPGGARTEAFF
TRBV4-2	TRBD2	TRBJ2-3	.	TGTGCCAGCAGCCAAGGGGGGACTAGCGGGGTTCCAGATACGCAGTATTTT	CASSQGGTSGVPDTQYF
TRBV11-2	TRBD1	TRBJ2-1	.	TGTGCCAGCAGGGACCAGGGACAGGGGGGCGATGAGCAGTTCTTC	CASRDQGQGGDEQFF
TRBV7-3	.	TRBJ2-5	.	TGTGCCAGCAGCTTAATTGGCGACAGAGCCGAGACCCAGTACTTC	CASSLIGDRAETQYF
TRBV7-3	TRBD2	TRBJ2-1	.	TGTGCCAGCAGCGCCCTAGCGGGGGGGCCCGATGAGCAGTTCTTC	CASSALAGGPDEQFF
TRBV5-1	.	TRBJ2-1	.	TGCGCCAGCAGCTTAGTCCCCAAGTCGGACAATGAGCAGTTCTTC	CASSLVPKSDNEQFF
TRBV7-6	TRBD1	TRBJ1-2	.	TGTGCCAGCAGCTTTGCCCGACAGGGCCGGAGTGGCTACACCTTC	CASSFARQGRSGYTF
TRBV5-1	TRBD2	TRBJ2-1	.	TGCGCCAGCAGCTGGGGGAGGGTCAACTACAATGAGCAGTTCTTC	CASSWGRVNYNEQFF
TRBV30	.	TRBJ1-2	.	TGTGCCTGGAGTGTGGACTATAACTATGGCTACACCTTC	CAWSVDYNYGYTF
TRBV5-6	.	TRBJ2-3	.	TGTGCCAGCAGCTTGAGCGATACGCAGTATTTT	CASSLSDTQYF
TRBV24-1	TRBD2	TRBJ2-1	.	TGTGCCACCAGTGACCGTAGCGGGAGTAGCTACAATGAGCAGTTCTTC	CATSDRSGSSYNEQFF
TRBV3-1/TRBV3-2	.	TRBJ1-1	.	TGTGCCAGCAGCATCGGTGGAGGAGCTTTCTTT	CASSIGGGAFF
TRBV5-4	TRBD2	TRBJ2-5	.	TGTGCCAGCAGCCCCTCGCCCCTAGCGGGGCTACAAGAGACCCAGTACTTC	CASSPSPLAGLQETQYF
TRBV18	.	TRBJ2-7	.	TGTGCCAGCTCACCGGGGAGCTCCTACGAGCAGTACTTC	CASSPGSSYEQYF
TRBV5-1	.	TRBJ2-1	.	TGCGCCAGCAGCTTCGACGGAGATGAGCAGTTCTTC	CASSFDGDEQFF
TRBV5-1	TRBD1	TRBJ1-6	once	TGCGCCAGCAGCTTGGGGACAGGAAACAATTCACCCCTCCACTTT	CASSLGTGNNSPLHF
TRBV5-1	.	TRBJ1-4	.	TGCGCCAGCAGCTTGGAGGAGGCAACTAATGAAAAACTGTTTTTT	CASSLEEATNEKLFF
TRBV2	.	TRBJ1-1	.	TGTGCCAGCACCACGGAGGGAACTGAAGCTTTCTTT	CASTTEGTEAFF
TRBV28	.	TRBJ1-6	once	TGTGCCAGCAGCAGTTTCGGAACAGGGCCCTTTAATTCACCCCTCCACTTT	CASSSFGTGPFNSPLHF
TRBV21-1	.	TRBJ1-2	.	TGTGCCAGCAGCAAAGGGGCCCAGGGAAGTAGCTACACCTTC	CASSKGAQGSSYTF
TRBV5-1	TRBD2	TRBJ2-3	.	TGCGCCAGCAGCTTCAGTTCTAGCGGGAGCGGAGATACGCAGTATTTT	CASSFSSSGSGDTQYF
TRBV28	.	TRBJ1-5	.	TGTGCCAGCAGTTTGGAGCGGGGTTCAGCGGTCATGGCCCAGCATTTT	CASSLERGSAVMAQHF
TRBV28	TRBD1	TRBJ2-1	.	TGTGCCAGCAGTGAGACAGGGGGTCCTCCAAGTGAGCAGTTCTTC	CASSETGGPPSEQFF
TRBV27	.	TRBJ2-1	.	TGTGCCAGCAGTCCCCTTTTTTACAATGAGCAGTTCTTC	CASSPLFYNEQFF
TRBV5-1	.	TRBJ1-4	.	TGCGCCAGCAGCTTGGGGTCAGTACCAACTAATGAAAAACTGTTTTTT	CASSLGSVPTNEKLFF
TRBV4-2	TRBD2	TRBJ2-5	.	TGTGCCAGCAGCCAAGTGTCTAGCGGGGGTACTTCACAAGAGACCCAGTACTTC	CASSQVSSGGTSQETQYF
TRBV18	.	TRBJ1-2	.	TGTGCCAGCTCACAGGGGGGGAGCTACACCTTC	CASSQGGSYTF
TRBV6-2/TRBV6-3	.	TRBJ1-2	.	TGTGCCAGCAGCTCCGACTGGGTGCGGGGCTACACCTTC	CASSSDWVRGYTF
TRBV7-8	.	TRBJ2-3	.	TGTGCCAGCAGCCGCCGGCTGGGGGCAACAGATACGCAGTATTTT	CASSRRLGATDTQYF
TRBV27	.	TRBJ1-4	.	TGTGCCAGCAGTTTATCCAGGGCCGGCGCAACTAATGAAAAACTGTTTTTT	CASSLSRAGATNEKLFF
TRBV7-8	.	TRBJ2-5	.	TGTGCCAGCAGCTTATTACAGGGGGGGGAGACCCAGTACTTC	CASSLLQGGETQYF
TRBV19	TRBD2	TRBJ2-5	.	TGTGCCAGTAAACCTTCCTGGGAGGGTGAGACCCAGTACTTC	CASKPSWEGETQYF
TRBV5-6	TRBD2	TRBJ2-4	.	TGTGCCAGCAGCGCATACGGGACTAGCGGAGCCAAAAACATTCAGTACTTC	CASSAYGTSGAKNIQYF
TRBV3-1/TRBV3-2	TRBD1	TRBJ1-2	.	TGTGCCAGCAGCACAAACCCGGACAGGGTCTATGGCTACACCTTC	CASSTNPDRVYGYTF
TRBV7-3	.	TRBJ2-7	.	TGTGCCAGCAGCTTAAAGGAGGTGGGTACTACCTACGAGCAGTACTTC	CASSLKEVGTTYEQYF
TRBV12-2	.	TRBJ1-5	few	TGTGCAAGTCGCTTAGTGAGCAACAATCAGCCCCAGCATTTT	CASRLVSNNQPQHF
TRBV7-8	TRBD2	TRBJ2-1	.	TGTGCCAGCAGCCCTAGCGGCCAGCTCGCTGTAGATGAGCAGTTCTTC	CASSPSGQLAVDEQFF
TRBV4-1	.	TRBJ2-2	.	TGCGCCAGCAGAGGGGGACTACCGGGCACCGGGGAGCTGTTTTTT	CASRGGLPGTGELFF
TRBV5-1	TRBD1	TRBJ1-2	.	TGCGCCAGCAGCCCTGGGACAGCCTATGGCTACACCTTC	CASSPGTAYGYTF
TRBV2	TRBD1	TRBJ2-5	once	TGTGCCAGCAGTGCCGACAGGGGGCGGGAGACCCAGTACTTC	CASSADRGRETQYF
TRBV18	.	TRBJ2-3	.	TGTGCCAGCTCTCGATTGGAGGGTACGCAGTATTTT	CASSRLEGTQYF
TRBV5-1	TRBD2	TRBJ2-7	.	TGCGCCAGCAGACTGGTCAGGACTAGCGGGGGAGACGAGCAGTACTTC	CASRLVRTSGGDEQYF
TRBV30	.	TRBJ1-1	.	TGTGCCTGGAGTGGGCAGGGGCTCACGTTCGATGAAGCTTTCTTT	CAWSGQGLTFDEAFF
TRBV7-9	TRBD1	TRBJ1-1	.	TGTGCCAGCAGCGTTACAGGGGGTGACACTGAAGCTTTCTTT	CASSVTGGDTEAFF
TRBV28	.	TRBJ2-3	.	TGTGCCAGCTACGGAGATACGCAGTATTTT	CASYGDTQYF
TRBV4-3	.	TRBJ2-7	once	TGCGCCAGCAGCCAAGATCAGGCCGGGTCGGGGTGGGGGCAGTACTTC	CASSQDQAGSGWGQYF
TRBV6-6	.	TRBJ2-3	.	TGTGCCACACTCCGGTCAGGTGGTTCAGATACGCAGTATTTT	CATLRSGGSDTQYF
TRBV30	TRBD2	TRBJ2-3	.	TGTGCCTGGGGGATTCCTCCGAGCACTAGCGGGAGAGCGGATACGCAGTATTTT	CAWGIPPSTSGRADTQYF